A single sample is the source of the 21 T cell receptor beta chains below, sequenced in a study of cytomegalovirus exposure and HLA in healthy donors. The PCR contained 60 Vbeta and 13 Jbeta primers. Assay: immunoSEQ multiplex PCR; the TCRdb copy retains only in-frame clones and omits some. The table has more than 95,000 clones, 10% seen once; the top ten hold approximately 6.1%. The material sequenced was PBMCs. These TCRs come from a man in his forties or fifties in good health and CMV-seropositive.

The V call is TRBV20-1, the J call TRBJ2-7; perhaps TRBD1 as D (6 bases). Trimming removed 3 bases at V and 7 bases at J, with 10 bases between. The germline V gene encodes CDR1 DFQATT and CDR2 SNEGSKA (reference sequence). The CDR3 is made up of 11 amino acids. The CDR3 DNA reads TGCAGTGCTAGGGGGGCGTTTGAGCAGTACTTC. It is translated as CSARGAFEQYF.

CDR3 bases: TGCGCCAGCAGCCATCATGGTCTGGACAGGGGGAAGGGTGGCTACACCTTC. It encodes CASSHHGLDRGKGGYTF. This sequence joins TRBV4-1 and TRBJ1-2; 10 nucleotides align to TRBD1. Germline CDR1 MGHRA, CDR2 YSYEKL. Unmatched junction bases numbered 14, after V lost 3 bases and J lost 7 bases. This CDR3 has 17 residues.

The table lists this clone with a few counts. The CDR3: CSASSGQAYF. CDR3 sequence (DNA): TGCAGTGCTTCCTCCGGACAGGCGTACTTC. The chain links TRBV20-1 to TRBJ2-7; 7 nucleotides line up with TRBD1. Per germline, CDR1 DFQATT and CDR2 SNEGSKA (reference sequence). Trimming at V came to 5 bases and at J to 12 bases, leaving 7 bases not matched to a gene. This CDR3 is 10 amino acids long.

DNA of the CDR3: TGTGCCAGCAAAAAGGGGGATCAGCCCCAGCATTTT. Its translation: CASKKGDQPQHF. The chain links TRBV7-8 to TRBJ1-5; D might be TRBD1 (6 bases). The V gene's germline CDR1 is SGHVS and CDR2 FQNEAQ. The CDR3 extends over 12 amino acids. V lost 7 bases and J lost 5, with 9 bases in between.

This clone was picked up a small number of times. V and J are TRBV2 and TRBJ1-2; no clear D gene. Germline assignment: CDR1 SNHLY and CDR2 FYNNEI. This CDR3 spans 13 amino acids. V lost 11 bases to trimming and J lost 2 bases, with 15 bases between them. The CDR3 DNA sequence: TGTGCCGTACGCCCGACGGGAAACTATGGCTACACCTTC. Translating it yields CAVRPTGNYGYTF.

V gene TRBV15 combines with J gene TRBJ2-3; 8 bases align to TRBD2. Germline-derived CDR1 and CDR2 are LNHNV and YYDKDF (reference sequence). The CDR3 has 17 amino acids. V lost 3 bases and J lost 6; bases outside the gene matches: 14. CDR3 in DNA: TGTGCCACCAGCAGGGGTCTAAGAGCGGGAGCAGGTGATACGCAGTATTTT. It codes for CATSRGLRAGAGDTQYF. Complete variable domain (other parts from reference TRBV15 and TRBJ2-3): DAMVIQNPRYQVTQFGKPVTLSCSQTLNHNVMYWYQQKSSQAPKLLFHYYDKDFNNEADTPDNFQSRRPNTSFCFLDIRSPGLGDTAMYLCATSRGLRAGAGDTQYFGPGTRLTVL.

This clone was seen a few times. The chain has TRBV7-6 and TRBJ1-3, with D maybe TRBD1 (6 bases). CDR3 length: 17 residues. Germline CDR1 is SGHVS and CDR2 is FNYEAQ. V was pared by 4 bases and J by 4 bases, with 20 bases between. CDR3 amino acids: CASSSATSDRRGNTIYF. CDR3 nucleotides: TGTGCCAGCAGCTCCGCCACCTCCGACAGGCGGGGAAACACCATATATTTT. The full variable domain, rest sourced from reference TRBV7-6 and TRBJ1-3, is GAGVSQSPRYKVTKRGQDVALRCDPISGHVSLYWYRQALGQGPEFLTYFNYEAQQDKSGLPNDRFSAERPEGSISTLTIQRTEQRDSAMYRCASSSATSDRRGNTIYFGEGSWLTVV.

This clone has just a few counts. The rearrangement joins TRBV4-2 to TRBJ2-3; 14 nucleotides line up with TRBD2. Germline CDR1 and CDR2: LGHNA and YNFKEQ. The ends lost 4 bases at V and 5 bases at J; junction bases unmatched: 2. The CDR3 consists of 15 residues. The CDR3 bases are TGTGCCAGCAGCCGAGGACTAGCGGGAGGAGATACGCAGTATTTT. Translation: CASSRGLAGGDTQYF.

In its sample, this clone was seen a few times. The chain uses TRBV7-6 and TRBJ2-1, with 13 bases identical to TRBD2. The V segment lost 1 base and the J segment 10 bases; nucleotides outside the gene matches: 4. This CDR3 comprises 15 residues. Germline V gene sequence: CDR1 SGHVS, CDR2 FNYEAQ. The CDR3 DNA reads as TGTGCCAGCAGCTTAGGGACTAGCGGGAGAAAGGAGCAGTTCTTC. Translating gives CASSLGTSGRKEQFF.

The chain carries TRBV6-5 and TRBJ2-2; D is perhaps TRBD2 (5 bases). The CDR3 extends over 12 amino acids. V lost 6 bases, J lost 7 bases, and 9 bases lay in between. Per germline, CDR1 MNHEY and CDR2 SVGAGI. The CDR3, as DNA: TGTGCCAGCAGGCAGGCGGGCGGGGAGCTGTTTTTT. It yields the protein CASRQAGGELFF.

In DNA form, the CDR3 reads TGTGCCAGCAGTGAAGGTACACCTCAAGAGACCCAGTACTTC. Its protein is CASSEGTPQETQYF. The chain uses TRBV25-1 and TRBJ2-5, with D unclear. Germline CDR1 is MGHDK and CDR2 is SYGVNS. CDR3 length: 14 amino acids. Trimming removed 2 bases at V and 2 bases at J, with 9 bases between.

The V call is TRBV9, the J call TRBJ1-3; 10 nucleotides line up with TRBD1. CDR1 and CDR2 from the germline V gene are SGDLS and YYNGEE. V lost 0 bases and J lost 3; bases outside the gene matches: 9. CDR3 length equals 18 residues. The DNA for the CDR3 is TGTGCCAGCAGCGTAGCTCTGCGACAGGGGGCCGGTGGAAACACCATATATTTT. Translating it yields CASSVALRQGAGGNTIYF.

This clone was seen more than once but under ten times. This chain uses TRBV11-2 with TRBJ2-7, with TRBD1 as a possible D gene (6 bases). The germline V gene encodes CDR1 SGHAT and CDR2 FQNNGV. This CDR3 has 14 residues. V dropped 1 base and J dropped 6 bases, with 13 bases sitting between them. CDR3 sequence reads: CASSLVGGLGEQYF. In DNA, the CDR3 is TGTGCCAGCAGCTTAGTTGGGGGCCTTGGCGAGCAGTACTTC.

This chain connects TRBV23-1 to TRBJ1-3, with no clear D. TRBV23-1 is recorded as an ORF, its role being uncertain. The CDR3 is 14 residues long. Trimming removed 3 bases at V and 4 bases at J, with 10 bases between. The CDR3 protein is CASSHAVSGNTIYF. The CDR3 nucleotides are TGCGCCAGCAGTCATGCAGTCTCCGGAAACACCATATATTTT.

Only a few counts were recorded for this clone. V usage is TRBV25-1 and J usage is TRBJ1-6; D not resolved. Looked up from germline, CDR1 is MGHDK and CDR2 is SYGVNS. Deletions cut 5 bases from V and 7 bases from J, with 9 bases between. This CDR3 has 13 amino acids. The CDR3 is CASSPRTNSPLHF. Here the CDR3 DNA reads TGTGCCAGCAGTCCCAGAACCAATTCACCCCTCCACTTT.

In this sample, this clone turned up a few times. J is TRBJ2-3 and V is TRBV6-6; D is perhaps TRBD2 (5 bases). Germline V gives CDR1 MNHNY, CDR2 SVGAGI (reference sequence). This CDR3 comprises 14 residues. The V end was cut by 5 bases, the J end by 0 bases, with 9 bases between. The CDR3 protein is CASSPWTSTDTQYF. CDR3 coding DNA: TGTGCCAGCAGTCCTTGGACTAGCACAGATACGCAGTATTTT.

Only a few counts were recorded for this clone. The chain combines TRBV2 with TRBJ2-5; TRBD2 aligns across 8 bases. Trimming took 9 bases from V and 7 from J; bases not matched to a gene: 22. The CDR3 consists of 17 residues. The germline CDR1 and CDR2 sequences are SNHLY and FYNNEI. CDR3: CASGMGSPGLVRVTQYF. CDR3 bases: TGTGCCAGTGGGATGGGGTCTCCGGGACTAGTTCGCGTGACCCAGTACTTC.

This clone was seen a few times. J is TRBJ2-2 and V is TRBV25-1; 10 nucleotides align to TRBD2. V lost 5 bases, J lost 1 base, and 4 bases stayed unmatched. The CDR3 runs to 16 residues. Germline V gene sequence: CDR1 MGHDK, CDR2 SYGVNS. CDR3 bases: TGTGCCAGCAGTCTACGGACTAGCGGGAACACCGGGGAGCTGTTTTTT. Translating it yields CASSLRTSGNTGELFF.

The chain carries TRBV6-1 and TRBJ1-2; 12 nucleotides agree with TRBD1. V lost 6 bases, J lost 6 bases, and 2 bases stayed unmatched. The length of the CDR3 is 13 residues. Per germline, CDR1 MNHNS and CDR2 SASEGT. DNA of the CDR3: TGTGCCAGCAGGGGGACAGGGGGCGATGGCTACACCTTC. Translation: CASRGTGGDGYTF.

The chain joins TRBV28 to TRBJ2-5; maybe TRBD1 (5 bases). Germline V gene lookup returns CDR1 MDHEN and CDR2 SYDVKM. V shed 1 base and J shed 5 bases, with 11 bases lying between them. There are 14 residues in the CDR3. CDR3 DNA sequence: TGTGCCAGCAGTTTATCATGGGCAGGGGAGACCCAGTACTTC. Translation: CASSLSWAGETQYF.

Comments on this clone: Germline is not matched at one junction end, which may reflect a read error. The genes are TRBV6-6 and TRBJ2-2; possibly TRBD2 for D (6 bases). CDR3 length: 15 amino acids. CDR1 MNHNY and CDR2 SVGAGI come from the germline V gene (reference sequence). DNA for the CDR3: TGTGCCAGCAGTTATGGGGTTGCGAACACCGGGGGGCTGTTTTTT. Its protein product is CASSYGVANTGGLFF.